Listed below are T cell receptor beta chains from one sample, sequenced in a study of T cells in Graves' hyperthyroidism and ophthalmopathy. Each CDR3 protein is one row after TCRdb ran MiXCR on the multiplex PCR reads. The sample shows over 45,000 distinct CDR3 sequences, approximately 48% of them seen only once. Input material: blood. All receptors come from a woman between 50 and 59 years old with Graves' ophthalmopathy. The CDR3 runs from the conserved cysteine through the conserved F or W. Each record gives: clone size, D gene, V gene, J gene, CDR3 DNA, CDR3 protein. D genes are given only for firm matches. Clone size is not always given. Where it is, it says once, few, many or a class for expanded clones.

clone size: many; D gene: TRBD1; V gene: TRBV20-1; J gene: TRBJ2-1; CDR3 DNA: TGCAGTGCTAGGACAGGGGGCTACAATGAGCAGTTCTTC; CDR3 protein: CSARTGGYNEQFF
clone size: many; D gene: -; V gene: TRBV5-1; J gene: TRBJ1-1; CDR3 DNA: TGCGCCAGCAGCTTGGGGCGGGATCGAAACACTGAAGCTTTCTTT; CDR3 protein: CASSLGRDRNTEAFF
clone size: -; D gene: -; V gene: TRBV10-1; J gene: TRBJ1-1; CDR3 DNA: TGCGCCAGCAGGAAGGAACTAATAACTGAAGCTCCCTTT; CDR3 protein: CASRKELITEAPF
clone size: -; D gene: -; V gene: TRBV20-1; J gene: TRBJ2-7; CDR3 DNA: TGCAGTCCAGCAGATTCCTACGAGCAGTACTTC; CDR3 protein: CSPADSYEQYF
clone size: many; D gene: -; V gene: TRBV7-9; J gene: TRBJ2-7; CDR3 DNA: TGTGCCAGCAGCTCAATAGGACTATCCGAGCAGTACTTC; CDR3 protein: CASSSIGLSEQYF
clone size: -; D gene: -; V gene: TRBV19; J gene: TRBJ1-1; CDR3 DNA: TGTGCCAGTAGTATGCTTGGGGGACATTTGAACACTGAAGCTTTCTTT; CDR3 protein: CASSMLGGHLNTEAFF
clone size: many; D gene: -; V gene: TRBV7-8; J gene: TRBJ2-6; CDR3 DNA: TGTGCCAGCAGCTTAAGAGGGGGACTGCTCTCTGGGGCCAACGTCCTGACTTTC; CDR3 protein: CASSLRGGLLSGANVLTF
clone size: medium-sized; D gene: TRBD1; V gene: TRBV25-1; J gene: TRBJ2-5; CDR3 DNA: TGTGCCAGCAGTGACGGACAGGGCCAAGAGACCCAGTACTTC; CDR3 protein: CASSDGQGQETQYF
clone size: -; D gene: -; V gene: TRBV20-1; J gene: TRBJ1-3; CDR3 DNA: TGCAGTGCGAGTATCAGGGGAGGGGATACCATATATTTT; CDR3 protein: CSASIRGGDTIYF
clone size: -; D gene: TRBD1; V gene: TRBV9; J gene: TRBJ1-1; CDR3 DNA: TGTGTCAGCAGCGTGGAGGCAGGGGGCGCGGGCACTGAAGCTTTCTTT; CDR3 protein: CVSSVEAGGAGTEAFF
clone size: -; D gene: TRBD2; V gene: TRBV25-1; J gene: TRBJ2-7; CDR3 DNA: TGTGCCAGTAGGGAAGGGGCGGGAGGGTCCTACGAGCAGTACTTC; CDR3 protein: CASREGAGGSYEQYF
clone size: once; D gene: TRBD1; V gene: TRBV11-3; J gene: TRBJ2-5; CDR3 DNA: TGTGCCAGCTGTATCGACAGGGATCAGGAGACCCAGTACTTC; CDR3 protein: CASCIDRDQETQYF
clone size: few; D gene: -; V gene: TRBV28; J gene: TRBJ2-3; CDR3 DNA: TGTGCCAGCAGTTTTGGGAAAAATACGCAGTATTTT; CDR3 protein: CASSFGKNTQYF
clone size: -; D gene: -; V gene: TRBV24-1; J gene: TRBJ2-2; CDR3 DNA: TGTGCCAGCAGTTTAAGGGGATATCTGGCCGGGGAGCTGTTTTTT; CDR3 protein: CASSLRGYLAGELFF
clone size: -; D gene: -; V gene: TRBV12-5; J gene: TRBJ2-7; CDR3 DNA: TGTGCTAGTGGTTTGGCGGTCGGCTACGAGCAGTACTTC; CDR3 protein: CASGLAVGYEQYF
clone size: once; D gene: TRBD1; V gene: TRBV11-3; J gene: TRBJ2-5; CDR3 DNA: TGTGCCAGCAGCTTCGGGACAGGGGGCGCTGAGACCCAGTACTTC; CDR3 protein: CASSFGTGGAETQYF
clone size: -; D gene: -; V gene: TRBV10-3; J gene: TRBJ2-7; CDR3 DNA: TGTGCCATCAGTGAAGGACCCGGGGCCGGGTACGAGCAGTACTTC; CDR3 protein: CAISEGPGAGYEQYF
clone size: many; D gene: -; V gene: TRBV5-1; J gene: TRBJ1-5; CDR3 DNA: TGCGCCAGCAGCCCGGGGGGGCCGGGCAATCAGCCCCAGCATTTT; CDR3 protein: CASSPGGPGNQPQHF
clone size: many; D gene: -; V gene: TRBV15; J gene: TRBJ2-4; CDR3 DNA: TGTGCCACCAGCAGAGATTCGGCCTTCCAGGAGGACATTCAGTACTTC; CDR3 protein: CATSRDSAFQEDIQYF
clone size: many; D gene: -; V gene: TRBV20-1; J gene: TRBJ1-4; CDR3 DNA: TGCAGTGCAGAGAAAGCAGGGTCTAATGAAAAACTGTTTTTT; CDR3 protein: CSAEKAGSNEKLFF
clone size: once; D gene: TRBD2; V gene: TRBV7-2; J gene: TRBJ2-7; CDR3 DNA: TGCGCCAGCAGCCCGAGGGACTACCCCTACGAGCAGTGCTTC; CDR3 protein: CASSPRDYPYEQCF
clone size: few; D gene: -; V gene: TRBV18; J gene: TRBJ2-7; CDR3 DNA: TGTGCCAGCTCACCGTTAGGGTCGGGTCCGAGGGAGCAGTACTTC; CDR3 protein: CASSPLGSGPREQYF
clone size: -; D gene: TRBD1; V gene: TRBV29-1; J gene: TRBJ2-3; CDR3 DNA: TGCAGCGTTGAAAGGACAGGGAGGACAGATACGCAGTATTTT; CDR3 protein: CSVERTGRTDTQYF
clone size: medium-sized; D gene: TRBD1; V gene: TRBV24-1; J gene: TRBJ2-1; CDR3 DNA: TGTGCCACCAGTGATGGCGGACAGGGCTACAATGAGCAGTTCTTC; CDR3 protein: CATSDGGQGYNEQFF
clone size: -; D gene: -; V gene: TRBV11-2; J gene: TRBJ1-2; CDR3 DNA: TGTGCCAGCAGTCCTCCCCTGGGCCAGGAGATTGGCTACACCTTC; CDR3 protein: CASSPPLGQEIGYTF
clone size: -; D gene: -; V gene: TRBV7-9; J gene: TRBJ1-2; CDR3 DNA: TGTGCCAGCAGCTCGCCTCTAGCTACCAATGAGCAGGCGGACTATGGCTACACCTTC; CDR3 protein: CASSSPLATNEQADYGYTF
clone size: many; D gene: TRBD1; V gene: TRBV24-1; J gene: TRBJ2-5; CDR3 DNA: TGTGCCACCAGTGACCCCGGGACAGGGGATGGGACCCAGTACTTC; CDR3 protein: CATSDPGTGDGTQYF
clone size: many; D gene: TRBD2; V gene: TRBV7-2; J gene: TRBJ2-2; CDR3 DNA: TGTGCCAGCAGCTGGACTAGCGGGAGGACCGGGGAGCTGTTTTTT; CDR3 protein: CASSWTSGRTGELFF